This TCR beta chain was sequenced during a study of technical replicates of blood from a handful of donors. Germline CDR1 is MGHRA and CDR2 is YSYEKL. Trimming took 4 bases from V and 0 from J, leaving 22 bases between them. This CDR3 comprises 19 residues. The repertoire was sequenced with immunoSEQ multiplex PCR; TCRdb's copy has only in-frame clones and lacks some. Of approximately 73,000 clones in the sample, over 90% were seen once. Material: T cells isolated from PBMCs. The chain has TRBV4-1 and TRBJ1-5; the D gene is possibly TRBD1 (5 bases). The clonotype originates from a human donor in good health. CDR3 sequence: CASSPDRTPTPYSNQPQHF. The CDR3, as DNA: TGCGCCAGCAGCCCCGATAGGACACCCACCCCCTATAGCAATCAGCCCCAGCATTTT.